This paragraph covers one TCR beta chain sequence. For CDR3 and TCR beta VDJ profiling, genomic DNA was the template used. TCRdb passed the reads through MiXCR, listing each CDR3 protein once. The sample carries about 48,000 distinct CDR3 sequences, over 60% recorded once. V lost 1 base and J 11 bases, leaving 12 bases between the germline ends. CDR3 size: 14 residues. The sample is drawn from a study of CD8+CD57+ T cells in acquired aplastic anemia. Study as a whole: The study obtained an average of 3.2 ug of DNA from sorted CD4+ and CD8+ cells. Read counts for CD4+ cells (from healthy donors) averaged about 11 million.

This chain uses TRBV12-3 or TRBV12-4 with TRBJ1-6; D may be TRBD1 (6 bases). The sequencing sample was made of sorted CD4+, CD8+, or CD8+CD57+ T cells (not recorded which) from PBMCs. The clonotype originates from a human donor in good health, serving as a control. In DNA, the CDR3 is TGTGCCAGCAGTTTAGTAGGGGGTCACACACCCCTCCACTTT. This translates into CASSLVGGHTPLHF.